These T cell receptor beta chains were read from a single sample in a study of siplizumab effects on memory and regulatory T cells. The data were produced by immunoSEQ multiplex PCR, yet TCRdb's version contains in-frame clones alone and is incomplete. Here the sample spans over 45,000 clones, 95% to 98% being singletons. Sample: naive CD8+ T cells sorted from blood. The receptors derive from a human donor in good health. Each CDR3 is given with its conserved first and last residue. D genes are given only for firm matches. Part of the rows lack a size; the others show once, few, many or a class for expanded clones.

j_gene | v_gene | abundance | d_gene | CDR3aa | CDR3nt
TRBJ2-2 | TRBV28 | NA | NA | CASTKGGSTGELFF | TGTGCCAGCACTAAGGGGGGATCCACCGGGGAGCTGTTTTTT
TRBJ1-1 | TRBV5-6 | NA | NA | CASSLRTEAFF | TGTGCCAGCAGCTTGAGGACTGAAGCTTTCTTT
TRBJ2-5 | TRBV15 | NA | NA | CATSRSLADRYQETQYF | TGTGCCACCAGCCGTAGTCTCGCGGACCGTTACCAAGAGACCCAGTACTTC
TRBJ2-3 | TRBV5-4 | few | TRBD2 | CASSLSAGGPRTDTQYF | TGTGCCAGCAGCTTGTCAGCGGGAGGGCCTAGGACAGATACGCAGTATTTT
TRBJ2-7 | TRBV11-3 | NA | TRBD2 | CASSLSGDYYEQYF | TGTGCCAGCAGCCTTAGCGGGGATTACTACGAGCAGTACTTC
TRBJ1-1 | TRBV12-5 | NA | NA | CASGLVGWDTEAFF | TGTGCTAGTGGTTTGGTAGGTTGGGACACTGAAGCTTTCTTT
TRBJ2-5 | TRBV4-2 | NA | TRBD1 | CASSQEEHRGVETQYF | TGTGCCAGCAGCCAAGAGGAGCACAGGGGGGTTGAGACCCAGTACTTC
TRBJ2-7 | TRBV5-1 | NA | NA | CASSLEGSSYEQYF | TGCGCCAGCAGCTTGGAAGGGAGCTCCTACGAGCAGTACTTC
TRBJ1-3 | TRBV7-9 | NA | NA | CASSSTTGSGNTIYF | TGTGCCAGCAGCTCAACCACAGGGTCTGGAAACACCATATATTTT
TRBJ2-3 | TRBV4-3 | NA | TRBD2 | CASSQGLAGPSTDTQYF | TGCGCCAGCAGCCAGGGACTAGCGGGACCTAGCACAGATACGCAGTATTTT
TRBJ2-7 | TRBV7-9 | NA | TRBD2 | CASSPSGSINEQYF | TGTGCCAGCAGCCCTAGCGGGAGTATCAACGAGCAGTACTTC
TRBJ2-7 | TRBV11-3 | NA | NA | CASSLKGAEQYF | TGTGCCAGCAGCTTAAAAGGGGCAGAGCAGTACTTC
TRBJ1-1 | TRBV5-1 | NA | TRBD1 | CASSPAGTGFMDTEAFF | TGCGCCAGCAGCCCAGCCGGGACAGGATTCATGGACACTGAAGCTTTCTTT
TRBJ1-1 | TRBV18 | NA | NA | CASSPPYTTEAFF | TGTGCCAGCTCACCACCTTACACGACTGAAGCTTTCTTT
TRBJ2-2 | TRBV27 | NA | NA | CASSLSGYGAGELFF | TGTGCCAGCAGTTTATCCGGATACGGAGCCGGGGAGCTGTTTTTT
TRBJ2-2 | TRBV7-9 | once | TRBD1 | CASSLIKDRGTGELFF | TGTGCCAGCAGCTTAATTAAGGACAGGGGAACCGGGGAGCTGTTTTTT
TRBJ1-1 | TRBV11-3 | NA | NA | CASSFRDNEAFF | TGTGCCAGCAGCTTTAGGGACAATGAAGCTTTCTTT
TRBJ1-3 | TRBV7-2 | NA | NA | CASSHTGPGNTIYF | TGTGCCAGCAGCCATACAGGTCCTGGAAACACCATATATTTT
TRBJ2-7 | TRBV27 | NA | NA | CASSPSSYEQYF | TGTGCCAGCAGTCCGAGCTCCTACGAGCAGTACTTC
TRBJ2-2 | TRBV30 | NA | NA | CAWSAPGTGELFF | TGTGCCTGGAGTGCCCCCGGCACCGGGGAGCTGTTTTTT
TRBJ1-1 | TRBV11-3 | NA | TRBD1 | CASSRQRNSQGIHGTEAFF | TGTGCCAGCAGCCGTCAAAGAAACTCACAGGGGATCCACGGGACTGAAGCTTTCTTT
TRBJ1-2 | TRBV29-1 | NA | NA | CSVAPGSTNYGYTF | TGCAGCGTTGCCCCAGGTTCGACCAACTATGGCTACACCTTC
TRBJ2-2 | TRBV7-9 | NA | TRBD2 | CASSPSGRYTGELFF | TGTGCCAGCAGCCCTAGCGGGAGGTACACCGGGGAGCTGTTTTTT
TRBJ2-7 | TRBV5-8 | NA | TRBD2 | CASSAQREASRYEQYF | TGTGCCAGCAGCGCGCAGCGGGAGGCCTCTCGGTACGAGCAGTACTTC
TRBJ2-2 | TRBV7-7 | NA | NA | CASSPQGPNTGELFF | TGTGCTAGCAGCCCGCAGGGTCCCAACACCGGGGAGCTGTTTTTT
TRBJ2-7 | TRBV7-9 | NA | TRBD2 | CASSFGLAGAYEQYF | TGTGCCAGCAGCTTCGGCCTAGCGGGAGCCTACGAGCAGTACTTC
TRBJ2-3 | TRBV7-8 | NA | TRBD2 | CASSWTSGVTDTQYF | TGTGCCAGCAGCTGGACTAGCGGGGTGACAGATACGCAGTATTTT
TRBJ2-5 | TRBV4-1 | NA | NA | CASSQDWAVQETQYF | TGCGCCAGCAGCCAAGATTGGGCAGTCCAAGAGACCCAGTACTTC
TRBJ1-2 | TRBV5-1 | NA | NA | CASSLGYGYTF | TGCGCCAGCAGCTTGGGGTATGGCTACACCTTC
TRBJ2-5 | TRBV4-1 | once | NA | CASSQEVAGGETQYF | TGCGCCAGCAGCCAAGAGGTCGCGGGTGGGGAGACCCAGTACTTC
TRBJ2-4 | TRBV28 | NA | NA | CASSLGAPAKNIQYF | TGTGCCAGCAGTTTAGGGGCGCCGGCCAAAAACATTCAGTACTTC
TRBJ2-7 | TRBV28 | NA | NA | CASSLSSYEQYF | TGTGCCAGCAGTTTGTCCTCCTACGAGCAGTACTTC